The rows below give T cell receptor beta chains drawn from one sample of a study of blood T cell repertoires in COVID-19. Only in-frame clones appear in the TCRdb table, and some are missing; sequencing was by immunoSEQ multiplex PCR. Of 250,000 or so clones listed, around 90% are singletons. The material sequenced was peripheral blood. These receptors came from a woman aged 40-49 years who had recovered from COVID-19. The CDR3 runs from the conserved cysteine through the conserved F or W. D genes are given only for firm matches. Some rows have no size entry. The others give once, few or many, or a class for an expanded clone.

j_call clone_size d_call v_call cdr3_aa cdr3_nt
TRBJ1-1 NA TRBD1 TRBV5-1 CASSSQGAGTEAFF TGCGCCAGCAGCTCCCAGGGGGCGGGCACTGAAGCTTTCTTT
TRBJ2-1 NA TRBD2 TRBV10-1 CASGTSGPRSSYNEQFF TGCGCCAGCGGGACTAGCGGACCCCGTAGCTCCTACAATGAGCAGTTCTTC
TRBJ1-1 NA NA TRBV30 CAWSLSGNTEAFF TGTGCCTGGAGCCTTTCAGGGAACACTGAAGCTTTCTTT
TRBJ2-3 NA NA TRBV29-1 CSGSREAETQYF TGCAGCGGATCCCGAGAAGCGGAGACGCAGTATTTT
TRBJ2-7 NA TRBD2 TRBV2 CASRGLGNYEQYF TGTGCCAGCAGGGGACTAGGTAACTACGAGCAGTACTTC
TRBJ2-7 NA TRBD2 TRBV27 CASSSSGLAGGLEYF TGTGCCAGCAGTTCATCGGGACTAGCGGGAGGTTTAGAGTACTTC
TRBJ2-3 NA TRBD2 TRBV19 CASSPTSGSDTQYF TGTGCCAGTAGTCCCACTAGCGGGTCAGATACGCAGTATTTT
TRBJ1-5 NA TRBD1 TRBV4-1 CASSPLEGADQPQHF TGCGCCAGCAGCCCCCTTGAGGGGGCCGATCAGCCCCAGCATTTT
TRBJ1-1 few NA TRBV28 CASSLGGNTEAFF TGTGCCAGCAGTCTTGGCGGGAACACTGAAGCTTTCTTT
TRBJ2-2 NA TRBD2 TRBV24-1 CAISDSLADLTGELFF TGTGCCATCAGTGATTCACTAGCGGACCTTACCGGGGAGCTGTTTTTT
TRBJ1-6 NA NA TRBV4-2 CASSQEGGASPLHF TGTGCCAGCAGCCAAGAGGGAGGGGCTTCACCCCTCCACTTT
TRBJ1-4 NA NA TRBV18 CASSPPLKSEKLFF TGTGCCAGCTCACCCCCCTTAAAGAGTGAAAAACTGTTTTTT
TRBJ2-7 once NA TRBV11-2 CASSLAGISYEQYF TGTGCCAGCAGCTTAGCTGGCATCTCCTACGAGCAGTACTTC
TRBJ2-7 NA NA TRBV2 CASNREPYEQYF TGTGCCAGCAACAGGGAACCCTACGAGCAGTACTTC
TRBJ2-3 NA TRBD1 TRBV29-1 CSVSTGSTDTQYF TGCAGCGTTTCGACAGGGAGCACAGATACGCAGTATTTT
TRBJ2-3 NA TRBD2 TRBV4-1 CASSRSGRVDTDTQYF TGCGCCAGCAGCCGTAGCGGGAGGGTAGACACAGATACGCAGTATTTT
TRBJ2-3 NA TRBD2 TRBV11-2 CASSWTSGSRTDTQYF TGTGCCAGCAGCTGGACTAGCGGGAGTCGCACAGATACGCAGTATTTT
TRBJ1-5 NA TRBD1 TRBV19 CASKGQSHQPQHF TGTGCCAGCAAGGGACAGTCCCATCAGCCCCAGCATTTT
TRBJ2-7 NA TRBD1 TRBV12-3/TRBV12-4 CASTGQGSYEQYF TGTGCCAGCACCGGACAGGGCTCCTACGAGCAGTACTTC
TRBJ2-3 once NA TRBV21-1 CASSNVHDKTQYF TGTGCCAGCAGCAATGTACATGATAAGACGCAGTATTTT
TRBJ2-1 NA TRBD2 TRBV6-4 CASRELAGANNEQFF TGTGCCAGCAGGGAACTAGCGGGAGCTAATAATGAGCAGTTCTTC
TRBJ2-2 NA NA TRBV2 CASSEFQGKNTGELFF TGTGCCAGCAGTGAGTTTCAGGGAAAGAACACCGGGGAGCTGTTTTTT
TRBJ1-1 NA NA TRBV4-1 CASSQGYLPSATEAFF TGCGCCAGCAGCCAAGGGTACCTACCCAGCGCCACTGAAGCTTTCTTT
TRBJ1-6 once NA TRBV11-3 CASSSQGGAGSPLHF TGTGCCAGCAGCTCTCAGGGAGGAGCCGGATCACCCCTCCACTTT
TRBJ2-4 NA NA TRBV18 CASSPGGQLAKNIQYF TGTGCCAGCTCACCGGGGGGACAGCTAGCCAAAAACATTCAGTACTTC
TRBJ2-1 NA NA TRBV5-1 CASSLRDRDNEQFF TGCGCCAGCAGTTTACGTGACCGGGACAATGAGCAGTTCTTC
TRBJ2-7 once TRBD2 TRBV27 CASSPPGTSRYEQYF TGTGCCAGCAGTCCTCCGGGGACTAGCCGATACGAGCAGTACTTC
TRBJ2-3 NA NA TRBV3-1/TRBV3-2 CASSLQGADTQYF TGTGCCAGCAGCCTACAGGGCGCAGATACGCAGTATTTT
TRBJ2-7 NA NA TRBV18 CASSRSVANEQYF TGTGCCAGCTCCCGTTCAGTTGCCAACGAGCAGTACTTC
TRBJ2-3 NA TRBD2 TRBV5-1 CASSLLGLAGGKTDTQYF TGCGCCAGCAGCCTCTTGGGACTAGCGGGAGGAAAGACAGATACGCAGTATTTT
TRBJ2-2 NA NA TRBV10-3 CATGSNGNTGELFF TGTGCCACCGGGAGTAACGGAAACACCGGGGAGCTGTTTTTT
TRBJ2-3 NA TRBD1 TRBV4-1 CASSQLTGHTDTQYF TGCGCCAGCAGCCAGCTGACAGGGCACACAGATACGCAGTATTTT
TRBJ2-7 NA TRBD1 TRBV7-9 CASSGQGHEQYF TGTGCCAGCAGCGGACAGGGCCACGAGCAGTACTTC
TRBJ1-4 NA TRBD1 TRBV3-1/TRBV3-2 CASRRQGGEKLFF TGTGCCAGCAGGAGACAGGGTGGGGAAAAACTGTTTTTT
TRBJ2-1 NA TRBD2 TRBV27 CASSAGGHDNEQFF TGTGCCAGCAGTGCGGGAGGCCATGACAATGAGCAGTTCTTC
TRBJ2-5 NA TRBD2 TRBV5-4 CASSHGLEQETQYF TGTGCCAGCAGCCACGGACTAGAACAAGAGACCCAGTACTTC